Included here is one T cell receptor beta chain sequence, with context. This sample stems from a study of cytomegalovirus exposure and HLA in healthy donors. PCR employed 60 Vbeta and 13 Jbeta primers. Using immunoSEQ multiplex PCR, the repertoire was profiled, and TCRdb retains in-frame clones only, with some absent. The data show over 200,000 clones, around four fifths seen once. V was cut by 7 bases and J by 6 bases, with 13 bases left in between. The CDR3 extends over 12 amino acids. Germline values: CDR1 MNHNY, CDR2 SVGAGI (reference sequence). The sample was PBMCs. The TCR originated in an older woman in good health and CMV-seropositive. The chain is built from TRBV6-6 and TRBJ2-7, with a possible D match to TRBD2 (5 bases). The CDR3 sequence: CASTQRGREQYF. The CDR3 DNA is TGTGCCAGCACCCAACGGGGTCGCGAGCAGTACTTC.